This T cell receptor (beta chain) was sequenced for a study of cytomegalovirus exposure and HLA in healthy donors. Study outcomes and limitations: CMV serostatus was the sole immune exposure information available. Later work found that TCR association rates differed between HLA loci; DRB1 had the most and HLA-C the fewest. Accounts indicate the classifier identified cytomegalovirus status with strong specificity and sensitivity.

PCR primers comprised 60 Vbeta and 13 Jbeta primers. Methods used by the authors: In a later analysis, the count reached 82 million or so unique TCR beta chains, with around 10 million shared. TCRdb's copy holds only in-frame clones and misses some; the assay was immunoSEQ multiplex PCR. The V and J calls and the clone size are those of that table, but D and trimming were determined from the DNA. Seen here are roughly 140,000 clones, 64% observed once, and the top ten hold approximately 2.9%. On this clone itself: Its target is not known.

Sequencing was carried out using PBMCs. The TCR sequence derives from a woman in her thirties in good health and CMV-seropositive.

Written as DNA, the CDR3 is TGTGCCAGCAGTTACGTACCCACAGGGGATTCACCCCTCCACTTT. As protein: CASSYVPTGDSPLHF. The rearrangement joins TRBV6-5 to TRBJ1-6; 7 nucleotides line up with TRBD1. V trimming: 2 bases; J trimming: 8 bases; junction bases outside the gene matches: 6. Germline CDR1 is MNHEY and CDR2 is SVGAGI. This CDR3 is 15 amino acids long.